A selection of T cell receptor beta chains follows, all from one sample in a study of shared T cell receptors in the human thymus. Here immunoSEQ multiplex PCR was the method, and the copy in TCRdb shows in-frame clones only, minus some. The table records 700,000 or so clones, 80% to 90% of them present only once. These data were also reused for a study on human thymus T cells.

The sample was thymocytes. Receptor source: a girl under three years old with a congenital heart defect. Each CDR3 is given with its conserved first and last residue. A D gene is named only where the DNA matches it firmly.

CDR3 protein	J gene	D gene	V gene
CASSLRSPLWGGPLYEQYF	TRBJ2-7	NA	TRBV7-2
CASSYSAGGPYNEQFF	TRBJ2-1	TRBD2	TRBV6-6
CASSQDSVGYTF	TRBJ1-2	NA	TRBV4-1
CAWSPQRLAETQYF	TRBJ2-5	TRBD2	TRBV30
CASSQDRANTEAFF	TRBJ1-1	TRBD1	TRBV14
CASRTDRSDQPQHF	TRBJ1-5	NA	TRBV6-1
CASSQDLNLMDTAQPQHF	TRBJ1-5	NA	TRBV4-2
CASSRHGRAQKSNQPQHF	TRBJ1-5	NA	TRBV5-6
CASSPGDNYGYTF	TRBJ1-2	NA	TRBV27
CASSPIGAQDNSPLHF	TRBJ1-6	NA	TRBV6-6
CASSLKYLRENNSPLHF	TRBJ1-6	NA	TRBV27
CATEEVGSYNSPLHF	TRBJ1-6	NA	TRBV15
CASSVINGIVSYEQYF	TRBJ2-7	NA	TRBV21-1
CASNLYSGQETQYF	TRBJ2-5	NA	TRBV11-2
CASSSFWTKAAFF	TRBJ1-1	NA	TRBV6-5
CASSLGSGTGTEKLFF	TRBJ1-4	TRBD1	TRBV7-2
CASRLAELPETQYF	TRBJ2-5	TRBD2	TRBV5-1
CASSQDPQVPGSSHTF	TRBJ1-2	NA	TRBV4-1
CASSPRQGGQPQHF	TRBJ1-5	TRBD1	TRBV5-1
CASSPGLNSPLHF	TRBJ1-6	NA	TRBV5-7